The clone carrying this T cell receptor beta chain came up a few times. Its antigen is currently unknown. All donors comprised healthy Caucasians. TCRdb re-analysed the 5' RACE reads in MiXCR, keeping a single row per CDR3 protein. Among 450,000 to 650,000 distinct CDR3 sequences, roughly 15% were seen once, and the ten largest hold more than 0.4%. The record originates from a study of identical twins. Overall study findings and caveats: Out-of-frame alpha sequences shared by twins were enriched for low generation probability. Donors were not followed over many years; analysis was cross-sectional.

The CDR3 is 16 amino acids. V was pared by 4 bases and J by 3 bases, with 7 bases of the junction left unmatched. In addition, the sample was reused for a study of yellow fever vaccine responses in identical twins.

The chain links TRBV12-3 or TRBV12-4 to TRBJ2-2, with 8 nucleotides matching TRBD1. The sequenced material came from CD4+ T cells sorted from blood. This sequence originates from a woman aged 18-29 years in good health. CDR3 sequence reads: CASSSPAGQDTGELFF. The CDR3 DNA reads as TGTGCCAGCAGTTCCCCCGCGGGACAGGACACCGGGGAGCTGTTTTTT.